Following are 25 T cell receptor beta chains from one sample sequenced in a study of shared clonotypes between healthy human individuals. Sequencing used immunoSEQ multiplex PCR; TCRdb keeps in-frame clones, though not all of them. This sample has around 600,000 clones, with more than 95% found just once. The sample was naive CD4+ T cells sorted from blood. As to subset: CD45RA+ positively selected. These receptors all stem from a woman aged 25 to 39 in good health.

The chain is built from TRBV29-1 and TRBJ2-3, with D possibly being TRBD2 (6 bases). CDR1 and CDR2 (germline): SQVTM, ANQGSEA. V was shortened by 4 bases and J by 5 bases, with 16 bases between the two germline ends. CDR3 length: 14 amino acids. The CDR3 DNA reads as TGCAGCGTTGGACCGACGGGGGTCGGAGATACGCAGTATTTT. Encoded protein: CSVGPTGVGDTQYF.

CDR3 in amino acids: CASSPPPYNEQFF. Written as DNA, the CDR3 is TGTGCCAGCAGCCCACCACCCTACAATGAGCAGTTCTTC. The genes are TRBV9 and TRBJ2-1; D unclear. CDR3 length: 13 residues. CDR1 and CDR2 (germline): SGDLS, YYNGEE. Trimming took 4 bases from V and 2 from J, leaving 7 bases between them.

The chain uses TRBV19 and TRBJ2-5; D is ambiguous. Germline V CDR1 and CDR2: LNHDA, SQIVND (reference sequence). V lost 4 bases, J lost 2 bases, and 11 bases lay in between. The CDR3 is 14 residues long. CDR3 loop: CASSTLGAQETQYF. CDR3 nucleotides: TGTGCCAGTAGTACGTTGGGCGCACAAGAGACCCAGTACTTC.

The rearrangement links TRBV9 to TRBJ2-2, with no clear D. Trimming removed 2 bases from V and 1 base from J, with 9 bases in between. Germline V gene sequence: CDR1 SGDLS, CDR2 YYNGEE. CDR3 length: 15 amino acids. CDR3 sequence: CASSVRPVNTGELFF. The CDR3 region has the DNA TGTGCCAGCAGCGTTCGACCGGTGAACACCGGGGAGCTGTTTTTT.

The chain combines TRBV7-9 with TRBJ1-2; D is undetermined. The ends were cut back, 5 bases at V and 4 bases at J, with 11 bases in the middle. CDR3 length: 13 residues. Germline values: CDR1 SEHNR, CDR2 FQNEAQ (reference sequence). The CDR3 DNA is TGTGCCAGCAGCCCCGACGGGAGCTATGGCTACACCTTC. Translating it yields CASSPDGSYGYTF.

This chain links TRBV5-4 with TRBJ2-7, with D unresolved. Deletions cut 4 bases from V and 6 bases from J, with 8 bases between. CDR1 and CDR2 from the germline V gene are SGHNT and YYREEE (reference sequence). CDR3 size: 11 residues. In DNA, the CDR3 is TGTGCCAGCAGCATGACGGGCGAGCAGTACTTC. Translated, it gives CASSMTGEQYF.

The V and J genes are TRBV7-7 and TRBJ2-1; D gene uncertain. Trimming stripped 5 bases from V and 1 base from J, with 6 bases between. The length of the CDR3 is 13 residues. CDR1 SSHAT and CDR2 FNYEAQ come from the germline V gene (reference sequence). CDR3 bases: TGTGCCAGCAGCCCGAGTTCCTACAATGAGCAGTTCTTC. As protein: CASSPSSYNEQFF.

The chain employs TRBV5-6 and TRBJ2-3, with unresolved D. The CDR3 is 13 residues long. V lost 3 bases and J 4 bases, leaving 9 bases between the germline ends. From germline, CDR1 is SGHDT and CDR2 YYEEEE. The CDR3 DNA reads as TGTGCCAGCAGCTCGAGGCGAGCAGATACGCAGTATTTT. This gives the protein CASSSRRADTQYF.

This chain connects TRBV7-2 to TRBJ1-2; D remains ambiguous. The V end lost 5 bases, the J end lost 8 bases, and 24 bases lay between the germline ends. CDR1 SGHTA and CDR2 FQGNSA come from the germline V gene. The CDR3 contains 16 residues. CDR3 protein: CASSPQRDLGLGGYTF. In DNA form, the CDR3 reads TGTGCCAGCAGCCCCCAACGCGACCTTGGCTTAGGAGGCTACACCTTC.

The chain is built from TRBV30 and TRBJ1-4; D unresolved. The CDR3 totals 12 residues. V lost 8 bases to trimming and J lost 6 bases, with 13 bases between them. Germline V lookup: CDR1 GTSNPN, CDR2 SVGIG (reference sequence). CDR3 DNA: TGTGCCGGAGGAGGGAGTTATGAAAAACTGTTTTTT. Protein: CAGGGSYEKLFF. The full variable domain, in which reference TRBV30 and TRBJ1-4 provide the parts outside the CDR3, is SQTIHQWPATLVQPVGSPLSLECTVEGTSNPNLYWYRQAAGRGLQLLFYSVGIGQISSEVPQNLSASRPQDRQFILSSKKLLLSDSGFYLCAGGGSYEKLFFGSGTQLSVL.

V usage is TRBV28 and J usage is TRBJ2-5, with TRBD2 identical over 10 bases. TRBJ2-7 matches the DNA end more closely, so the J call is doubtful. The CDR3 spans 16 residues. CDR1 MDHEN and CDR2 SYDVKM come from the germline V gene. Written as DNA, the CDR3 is TGTGCCAGCAGTTTATTCGCAGCGGGAGGGCCCTACGAGCAGTACTTC. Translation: CASSLFAAGGPYEQYF.

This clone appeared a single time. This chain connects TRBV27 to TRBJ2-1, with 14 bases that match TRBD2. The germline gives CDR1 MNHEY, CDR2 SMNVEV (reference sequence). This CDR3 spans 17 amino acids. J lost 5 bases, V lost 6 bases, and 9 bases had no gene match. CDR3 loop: CASSYNPGLAGDNEQFF. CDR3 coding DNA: TGTGCCAGCAGCTACAACCCGGGACTAGCGGGAGACAATGAGCAGTTCTTC.

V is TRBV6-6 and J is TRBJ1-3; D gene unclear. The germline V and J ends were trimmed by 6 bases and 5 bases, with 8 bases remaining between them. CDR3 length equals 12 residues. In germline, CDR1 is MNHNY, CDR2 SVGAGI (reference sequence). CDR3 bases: TGTGCCAGCAGCGGGAGTAGAAACACCATATATTTT. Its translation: CASSGSRNTIYF.

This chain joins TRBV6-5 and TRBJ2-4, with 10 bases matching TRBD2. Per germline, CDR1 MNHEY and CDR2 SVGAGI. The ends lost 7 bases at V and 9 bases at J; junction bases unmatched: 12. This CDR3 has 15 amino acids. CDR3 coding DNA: TGTGCCAGCAAAAACCCTAGCGGGGGTGGAGGCATTCAGTACTTC. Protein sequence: CASKNPSGGGGIQYF.

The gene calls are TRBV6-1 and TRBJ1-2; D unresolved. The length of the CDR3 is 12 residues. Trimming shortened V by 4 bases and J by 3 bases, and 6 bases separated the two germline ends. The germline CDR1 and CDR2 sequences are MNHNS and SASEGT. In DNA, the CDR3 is TGTGCCAGCAGTGGGCAGTACTATGGCTACACCTTC. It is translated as CASSGQYYGYTF.

In DNA, the CDR3 is TGTGCCACCCAGACAGGGGAAGGTTCACCCCTCCACTTT. This codes for CATQTGEGSPLHF. The chain combines TRBV28 with TRBJ1-6, with 8 bases fitting TRBD1. V lost 10 bases and J lost 9; bases outside the gene matches: 8. Germline V CDR1 and CDR2: MDHEN, SYDVKM. The CDR3 is 13 amino acids. Supplemented by reference TRBV28 and TRBJ1-6, the full variable domain reads DVKVTQSSRYLVKRTGEKVFLECVQDMDHENMFWYRQDPGLGLRLIYFSYDVKMKEKGDIPEGYSVSREKKERFSLILESASTNQTSMYLCATQTGEGSPLHFGNGTRLTVT.

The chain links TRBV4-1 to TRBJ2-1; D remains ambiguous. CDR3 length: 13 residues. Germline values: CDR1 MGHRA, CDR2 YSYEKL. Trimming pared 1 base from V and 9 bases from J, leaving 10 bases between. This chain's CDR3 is CASSQGLVSEQFF. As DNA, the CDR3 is TGCGCCAGCAGCCAAGGTTTAGTAAGTGAGCAGTTCTTC.

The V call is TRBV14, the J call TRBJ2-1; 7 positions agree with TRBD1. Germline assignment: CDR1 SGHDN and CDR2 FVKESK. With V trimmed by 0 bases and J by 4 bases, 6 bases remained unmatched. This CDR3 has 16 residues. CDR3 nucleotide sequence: TGTGCCAGCAGCCAAGAGGGACAGTTAATATACAATGAGCAGTTCTTC. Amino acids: CASSQEGQLIYNEQFF.

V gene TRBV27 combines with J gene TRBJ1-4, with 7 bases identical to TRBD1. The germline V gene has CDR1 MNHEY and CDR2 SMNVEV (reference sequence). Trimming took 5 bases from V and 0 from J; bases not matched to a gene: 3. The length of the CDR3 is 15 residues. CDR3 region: CASSRQGATNEKLFF. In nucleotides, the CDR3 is TGTGCCAGCAGTAGACAGGGTGCAACTAATGAAAAACTGTTTTTT. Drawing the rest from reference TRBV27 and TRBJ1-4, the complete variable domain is EAQVTQNPRYLITVTGKKLTVTCSQNMNHEYMSWYRQDPGLGLRQIYYSMNVEVTDKGDVPEGYKVSRKEKRNFPLILESPSPNQTSLYFCASSRQGATNEKLFFGSGTQLSVL.

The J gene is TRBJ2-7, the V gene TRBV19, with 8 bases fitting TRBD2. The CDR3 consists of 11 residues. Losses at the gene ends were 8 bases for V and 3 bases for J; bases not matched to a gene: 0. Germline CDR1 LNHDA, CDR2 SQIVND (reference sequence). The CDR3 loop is CASGTSYEQYF. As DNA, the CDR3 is TGTGCCAGTGGGACTAGCTACGAGCAGTACTTC.

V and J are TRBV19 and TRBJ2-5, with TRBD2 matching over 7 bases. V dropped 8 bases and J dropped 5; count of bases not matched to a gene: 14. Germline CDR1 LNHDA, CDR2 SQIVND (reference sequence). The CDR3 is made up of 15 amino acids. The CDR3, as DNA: TGTGCCAGTTACTTGGGGGGAGGGCTTCCGGAGACCCAGTACTTC. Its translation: CASYLGGGLPETQYF.

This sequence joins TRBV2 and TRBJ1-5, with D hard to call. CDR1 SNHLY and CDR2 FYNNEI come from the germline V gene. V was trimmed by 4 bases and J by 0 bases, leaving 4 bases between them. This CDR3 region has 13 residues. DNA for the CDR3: TGTGCCAGCAGTGCAGGTAGCAATCAGCCCCAGCATTTT. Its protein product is CASSAGSNQPQHF.

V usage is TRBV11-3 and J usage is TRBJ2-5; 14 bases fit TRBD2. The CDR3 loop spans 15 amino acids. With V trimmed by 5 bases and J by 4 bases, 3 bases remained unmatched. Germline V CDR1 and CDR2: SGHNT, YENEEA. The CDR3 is CASSRGTSGRETQYF. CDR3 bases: TGTGCCAGCAGCCGCGGGACTAGCGGGAGAGAGACCCAGTACTTC.

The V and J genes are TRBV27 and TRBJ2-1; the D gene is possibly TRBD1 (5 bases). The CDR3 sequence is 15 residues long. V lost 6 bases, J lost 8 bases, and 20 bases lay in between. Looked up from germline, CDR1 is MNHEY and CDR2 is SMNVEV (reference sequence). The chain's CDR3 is CASRPLRGTNDEQFF. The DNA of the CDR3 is TGTGCCAGCAGACCCCTTAGGGGTACCAACGATGAGCAGTTCTTC.

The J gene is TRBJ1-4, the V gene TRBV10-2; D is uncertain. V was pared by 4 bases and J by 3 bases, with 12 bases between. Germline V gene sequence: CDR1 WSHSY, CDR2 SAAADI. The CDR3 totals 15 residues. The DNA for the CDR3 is TGCGCCAGCAGTGTTCTGCAGACCTCTAATGAAAAACTGTTTTTT. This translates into CASSVLQTSNEKLFF.